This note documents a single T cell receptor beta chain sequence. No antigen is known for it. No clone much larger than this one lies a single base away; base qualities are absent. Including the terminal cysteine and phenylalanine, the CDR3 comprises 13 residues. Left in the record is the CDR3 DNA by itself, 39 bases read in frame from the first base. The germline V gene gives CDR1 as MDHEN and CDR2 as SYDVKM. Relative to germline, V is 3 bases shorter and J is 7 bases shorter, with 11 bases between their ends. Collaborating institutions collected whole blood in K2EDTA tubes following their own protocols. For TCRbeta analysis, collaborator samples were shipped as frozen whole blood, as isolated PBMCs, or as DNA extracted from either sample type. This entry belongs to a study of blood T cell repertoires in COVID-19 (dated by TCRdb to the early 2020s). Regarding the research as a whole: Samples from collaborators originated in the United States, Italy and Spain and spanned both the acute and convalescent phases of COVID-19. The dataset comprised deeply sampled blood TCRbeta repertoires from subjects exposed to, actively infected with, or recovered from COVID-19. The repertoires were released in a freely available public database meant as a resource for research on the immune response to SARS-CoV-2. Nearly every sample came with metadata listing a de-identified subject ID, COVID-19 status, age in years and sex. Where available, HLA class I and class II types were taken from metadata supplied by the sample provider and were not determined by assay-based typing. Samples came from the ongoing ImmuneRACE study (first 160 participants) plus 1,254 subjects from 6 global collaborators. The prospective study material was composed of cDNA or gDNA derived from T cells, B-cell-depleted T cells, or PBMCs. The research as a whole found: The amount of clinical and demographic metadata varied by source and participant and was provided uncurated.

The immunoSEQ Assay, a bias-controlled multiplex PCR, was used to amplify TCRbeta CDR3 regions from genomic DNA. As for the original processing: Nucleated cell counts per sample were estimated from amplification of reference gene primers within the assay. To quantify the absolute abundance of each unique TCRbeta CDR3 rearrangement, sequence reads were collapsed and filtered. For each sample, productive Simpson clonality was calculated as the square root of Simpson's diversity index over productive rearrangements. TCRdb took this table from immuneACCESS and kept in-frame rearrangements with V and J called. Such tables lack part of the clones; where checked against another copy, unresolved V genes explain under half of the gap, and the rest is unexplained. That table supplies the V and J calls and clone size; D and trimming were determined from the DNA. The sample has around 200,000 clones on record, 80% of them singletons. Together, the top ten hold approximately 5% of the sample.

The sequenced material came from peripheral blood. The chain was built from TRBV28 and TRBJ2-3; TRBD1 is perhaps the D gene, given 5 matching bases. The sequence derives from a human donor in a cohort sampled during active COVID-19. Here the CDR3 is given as CASSFFRENTQYF. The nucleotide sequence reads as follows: TGTGCCAGCAGTTTCTTCAGGGAAAATACGCAGTATTTT.